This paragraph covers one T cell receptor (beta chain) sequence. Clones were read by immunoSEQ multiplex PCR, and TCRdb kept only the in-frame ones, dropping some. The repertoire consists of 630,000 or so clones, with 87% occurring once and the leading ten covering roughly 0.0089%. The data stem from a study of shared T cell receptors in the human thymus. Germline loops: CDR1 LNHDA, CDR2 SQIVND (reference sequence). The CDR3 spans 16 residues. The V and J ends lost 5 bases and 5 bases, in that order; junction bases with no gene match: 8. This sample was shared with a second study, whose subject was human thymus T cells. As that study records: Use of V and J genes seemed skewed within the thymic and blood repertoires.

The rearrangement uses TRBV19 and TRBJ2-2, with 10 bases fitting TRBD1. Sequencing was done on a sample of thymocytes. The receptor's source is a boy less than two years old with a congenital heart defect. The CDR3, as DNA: TGTGCCAGTAGTTCAGGGGACAGGGGAAGGACCGGGGAGCTGTTTTTT. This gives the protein CASSSGDRGRTGELFF.